This note documents a single TCR beta chain sequence. CDR1 and CDR2 (germline): SQVTM, ANQGSEA. Trimming took 7 bases from V and 5 from J, leaving 17 bases between them. CDR3 size: 13 residues. The data derive from a study of T cells in Graves' hyperthyroidism and ophthalmopathy. Amplified TCR beta CDR3 regions derived from RNA transcripts. Using the HTBI primer set, a first-round RT-PCR was run on the TCR CDR3. TCRdb ran MiXCR on the multiplex PCR reads and lists one entry per CDR3 protein. The table lists roughly 710,000 distinct CDR3 sequences, 35% of them singletons. This TCR was recovered from a middle-aged woman with Graves' hyperthyroidism. The sample taken for sequencing was blood. J is TRBJ2-5 and V is TRBV29-1; tentatively, D is TRBD2 (7 bases). The CDR3 bases are TGCAGCGGGGGGGGGGCTGGAAGGGAGACCCAGTACTTC. Translated: CSGGGAGRETQYF.